Each of the 13 T cell receptor beta chains below was sequenced from the same sample in a study of molecular identifiers for immune sequencing clone quantification. TCRdb re-called the PCR reads through MiXCR, storing one row per CDR3 protein. This table holds about 97,000 distinct CDR3 sequences, 35% found once. Sample: naive CD8+ T cells from blood, with Jurkat cell RNA spiked in. Subset meaning: FACS-sorted CD8+CD4-CCR7+CD45RA+ naive T cells. These receptors were taken from a human donor in good health. Some libraries in this study had Jurkat cell RNA spiked in.

A remark on this clonotype: This may be a read error: a much more frequent sequence differs by one nucleotide. This chain joins TRBV7-9 and TRBJ2-1, with D possibly matching TRBD2 (5 bases). The J call is in doubt because the DNA end fits TRBJ2-7 better. The CDR3 extends over 15 amino acids. Germline-derived CDR1 and CDR2 are SEHNR and FQNEAQ (reference sequence). The CDR3 region has the DNA TGTGCCAGCAGCTTCCTGTCAGCGGTTTACAATGAGCAGTACTTC. Translation gives CASSFLSAVYNEQYF.

Note on this clonotype: The junction differs from germline at one of its ends, possibly a read error. The rearrangement uses TRBV6-2 or TRBV6-3 and TRBJ1-5; TRBD1 is a possible D gene (5 bases). Germline values: CDR1 MNHEY, CDR2 SVGEGT. This CDR3 has 13 amino acids. CDR3 region: CASRDSLNQPLHF. The CDR3 DNA is TGTGCCAGCAGAGACAGCCTTAATCAGCCCCTGCATTTT.

For this clonotype: The junction does not match germline at one end; this may be a read error. The CDR3: CACSLYRGPKNIQYF. The CDR3 DNA follows: TGTGCCTGCAGCCTATACAGGGGGCCCAAAAACATTCAGTACTTC. The chain has TRBV6-2 or TRBV6-3 and TRBJ2-4; TRBD1 matches at 9 bases. The CDR3 runs 15 residues. Germline V gene data show CDR1 as MNHEY and CDR2 as SVGEGT.

This chain links TRBV28 with TRBJ2-5; D not resolved. The CDR3 is made up of 15 amino acids. With 4 bases removed from V and 5 bases from J, the gap between germline ends came to 17 bases. Germline V gene lookup returns CDR1 MDHEN and CDR2 SYDVKM. The CDR3 here is CASSSGQMLAETQYF. CDR3 bases: TGTGCCAGCAGTTCTGGGCAGATGTTGGCTGAGACCCAGTACTTC. The full variable domain, with the rest looked up from reference TRBV28 and TRBJ2-5, is DVKVTQSSRYLVKRTGEKVFLECVQDMDHENMFWYRQDPGLGLRLIYFSYDVKMKEKGDIPEGYSVSREKKERFSLILESASTNQTSMYLCASSSGQMLAETQYFGPGTRLLVL.

This clonotype showed up just a few times. This chain joins TRBV28 and TRBJ1-5, with D unresolved. Between the trimmed V and J ends, which lost 2 bases and 0 bases, there was a span of 5 bases. There are 14 residues in the CDR3. The germline gives CDR1 MDHEN, CDR2 SYDVKM. CDR3 DNA sequence: TGTGCCAGCAGTTTACCGGATAGCAATCAGCCCCAGCATTTT. Protein product: CASSLPDSNQPQHF.

This clonotype was counted a few times. V gene TRBV10-3 combines with J gene TRBJ2-3; D may correspond to TRBD1 or TRBD2 (5 bases each). Germline V gene sequence: CDR1 ENHRY, CDR2 SYGVKD. This CDR3 is built from 14 residues. Trimming cost V 0 bases and J 6 bases, with 10 bases left between them. The chain's CDR3 is CAISESTWGDTQYF. As DNA, the CDR3 is TGTGCCATCAGTGAGTCAACGTGGGGGGATACGCAGTATTTT.

The chain couples TRBV19 to TRBJ2-1; TRBD1 agrees at 8 bases. Germline trimming cut 5 bases from V and 7 bases from J; bases unmatched to any gene: 10. The CDR3 has 15 residues. Looked up from germline, CDR1 is LNHDA and CDR2 is SQIVND (reference sequence). CDR3 amino acids: CASSVSDRGWNEQFF. CDR3 sequence (DNA): TGTGCCAGTAGTGTTTCTGACAGGGGATGGAATGAGCAGTTCTTC.

In DNA form, the CDR3 reads TGTGCCAGCAGCGTAATTAGCGGAGCCACAGATACGCAGTATTTT. Translated, it gives CASSVISGATDTQYF. The chain carries TRBV9 and TRBJ2-3; D possibly corresponds to TRBD2 (6 bases). The V end lost 1 base, the J end lost 2 bases, and 11 bases lay between the germline ends. The CDR3 covers 15 residues. Germline assignment: CDR1 SGDLS and CDR2 YYNGEE.

A single count supports this clonotype. Mismatch with germline at one junction end may stem from a read error. V is TRBV27 and J is TRBJ2-7, with a tentative D call TRBD1 (6 bases). The CDR3 is 14 amino acids. Germline-derived CDR1 and CDR2 are MNHEY and SMNVEV (reference sequence). The CDR3 nucleotides read TGTGCCAGCAGCTCACAGCCGACAGGATACGGGCAGTACTTC. Amino acid sequence: CASSSQPTGYGQYF.

This clonotype was counted at least ten times. V and J are TRBV7-3 and TRBJ2-1, with 10 bases matching TRBD1. Losses at the gene ends were 1 base for V and 8 bases for J; bases not matched to a gene: 5. From germline, CDR1 is SGHTA and CDR2 FQGTGA. The CDR3 covers 15 residues. The CDR3 here is CASSLIPGTGDEQFF. In nucleotides, the CDR3 is TGTGCCAGCAGCTTAATTCCCGGGACAGGGGATGAGCAGTTCTTC.

This clonotype showed up just a few times. The chain carries TRBV29-1 and TRBJ2-3; 11 nucleotides line up with TRBD2. The CDR3 has 20 amino acids. Trimming cost V 6 bases and J 0 bases; bases outside gene matches: 20. The germline CDR1 and CDR2 sequences are SQVTM and ANQGSEA. This CDR3 reads CSVPLLDSGRAIRSTDTQYF. CDR3 DNA: TGCAGCGTGCCACTTTTAGATAGCGGGAGGGCCATCCGAAGCACAGATACGCAGTATTTT.

For this clonotype: One end of the junction is discordant with germline, which a read error may explain. The V gene is TRBV6-2 or TRBV6-3, the J gene TRBJ2-7; the D is unclear. Germline V gene lookup returns CDR1 MNHEY and CDR2 SVGEGT. The CDR3 is 16 residues long. The CDR3 DNA follows: TGTGCCAGCAGTTACGAGAAGACGTACAGCTCCTACGAGCAGAACTTC. Translation gives CASSYEKTYSSYEQNF.

Regarding this clonotype: At one end, the junction sequence differs from germline, possibly due to a read error. The chain links TRBV5-3 to TRBJ2-7; D ambiguous. TRBV5-3 counts as an open reading frame of uncertain function. There are 15 residues in the CDR3. The CDR3 loop reads CASSWERVITYEQYF. The CDR3 nucleotides read TGTGCCAGCAGCTGGGAAAGGGTTATTACCTACGAGCAGTACTTC.